The clone carrying this T cell receptor (beta chain) has only a few counts. Antigen specificity is unknown. These data belong to a study of identical twins. Study conclusions and caveats: Memory repertoires showed no such pattern, whereas abundant cord blood beta clonotypes carried fewer insertions.

TCRdb processed the 5' RACE reads anew with MiXCR; each CDR3 protein has one entry. The data contain 450,000 to 650,000 distinct CDR3 sequences, about 15% of them singletons. The sample was also reused in another study, on yellow fever vaccine responses in identical twins.

Sample: CD4+ T cells sorted from blood. This TCR was recovered from a woman aged 18-29 years in good health.

The CDR3 DNA reads as TGTGCCAGCAGCTTATGGGGGGCGCCATACGAGCAGTACTTC. Protein sequence: CASSLWGAPYEQYF. J is TRBJ2-7 and V is TRBV5-6; perhaps D is TRBD1 or TRBD2 (6 bases each). The V end was cut by 2 bases, the J end by 4 bases, with 13 bases between. The length of the CDR3 is 14 residues. Looked up from germline, CDR1 is SGHDT and CDR2 is YYEEEE.